In this sample, the clone carrying this T cell receptor beta chain turned up many times. The antigen remains unidentified. TCRdb ran MiXCR on the 5' RACE reads and lists one entry per CDR3 protein. The sample shows tens of thousands of distinct CDR3 sequences, less than 5.5% of them seen only once. The sample is drawn from a study of neurological immune-mediated disorders. Study outcomes and limitations: Clinical and MRI features did not associate with the cluster found in multiple sclerosis patients.

CDR1 and CDR2 (germline): SQVTM, ANQGSEA. The CDR3 runs 11 residues. V shed 6 bases, J shed 4 bases, and the junction held 2 bases outside the gene matches. The rearrangement uses TRBV29-1 and TRBJ2-5; 7 bases map to TRBD1. The TCR comes from a young man with multiple sclerosis. The source material was PBMCs. The DNA for the CDR3 is TGCAGCGTAAACAGGGGAGAGACCCAGTACTTC. This translates into CSVNRGETQYF.